Listed below are T cell receptor beta chains from one sample, sequenced in a study of blood T cell repertoires in COVID-19. Sequencing used immunoSEQ multiplex PCR; TCRdb keeps in-frame clones, though not all of them. The table has 100,000 to 150,000 clones, around 81% seen once. The sequenced material came from peripheral blood. Receptor source: a woman between 45 and 65 years old with acute or convalescent COVID-19. Both conserved end residues are part of each CDR3. Each record gives: D gene, clone size, V gene, J gene, CDR3 length, CDR3 DNA, CDR3 protein. A D gene is named only where the DNA matches it firmly. Some rows mark clone size as missing; the rest say once, few, many or name a class of expanded clone.

>NA|few|TRBV5-6|TRBJ2-5|12
TGTGCCAGCAGCTTGCGGGGGGAGACCCAGTACTTC
CASSLRGETQYF
>TRBD1|NA|TRBV6-1|TRBJ1-2|13
TGTGCCAGCAGTGATACACAGGGGAGAGGCTACACCTTC
CASSDTQGRGYTF
>NA|NA|TRBV6-1|TRBJ1-3|13
TGTGCCAGCAGTGAAGACGCGGGAAACACCATATATTTT
CASSEDAGNTIYF
>NA|NA|TRBV10-3|TRBJ1-1|15
TGTGCCATCAGTGAGTCGGGGGTAGGGGGCACTGAAGCTTTCTTT
CAISESGVGGTEAFF
>NA|NA|TRBV2|TRBJ2-1|13
TGTGCCAGTTCTAAGCTTGCCTACAATGAGCAGTTCTTC
CASSKLAYNEQFF
>NA|NA|TRBV19|TRBJ2-1|15
TGTGCCAGTGGGGGGACTGTATATTCCTACAATGAGCAGTTCTTC
CASGGTVYSYNEQFF
>TRBD1|NA|TRBV9|TRBJ2-7|17
TGTGCCAGCAGCGTGGCCCCTCCGGGACAGGGTGATTACGAGCAGTACTTC
CASSVAPPGQGDYEQYF
>NA|NA|TRBV9|TRBJ1-2|13
TGTGCCAGCAGAAGCCCCTATAACTATGGCTACACCTTC
CASRSPYNYGYTF
>NA|NA|TRBV18|TRBJ2-7|13
TGTGCCAGCTCACCACGGGACTGGGGCGAGCAGTACTTC
CASSPRDWGEQYF
>NA|once|TRBV7-2|TRBJ2-2|13
TGTGCCAGCAGCATTAAGGAGGCCGGGGAGCTGTTTTTT
CASSIKEAGELFF
>NA|NA|TRBV19|TRBJ2-4|14
TGTGCCAGTAGTAAAGAACTAGCCAAAAACATTCAGTACTTC
CASSKELAKNIQYF
>NA|NA|TRBV3-1/TRBV3-2|TRBJ2-1|18
TGTGCCAGCAGCAATAATTGGGCCGGGGGAGTGCGATACAATGAGCAGTTCTTC
CASSNNWAGGVRYNEQFF
>NA|NA|TRBV28|TRBJ1-2|12
TGTGCCAGCACTGACAGGTTCTATGGCTACACCTTC
CASTDRFYGYTF
>NA|NA|TRBV5-4|TRBJ1-5|13
TGTGCCAGCAGCGCCGACAGTCATCAGCCCCAGCATTTT
CASSADSHQPQHF
>NA|NA|TRBV9|TRBJ1-4|14
TGTGCCAGCAGCGTGGGAGGAGTCGCTGAAAAACTGTTTTTT
CASSVGGVAEKLFF
>TRBD1|NA|TRBV5-5|TRBJ1-1|15
TGTGCCAGCAGCTGGGAGACAGGGTCGAACACTGAAGCTTTCTTT
CASSWETGSNTEAFF
>TRBD2|NA|TRBV18|TRBJ2-1|15
TGTGCCAGCTCCCAAACTAGCGGGAGAGTGGATGAGCAGTTCTTC
CASSQTSGRVDEQFF
>TRBD1|NA|TRBV2|TRBJ1-1|17
TGTGCCAGCTACCCCGGGACAGGATCCCTTAGGGGAACTGAAGCTTTCTTT
CASYPGTGSLRGTEAFF
>NA|NA|TRBV15|TRBJ1-2|12
TGTGCCACCTACCTTAGAGAAAGAGGCTACACCTTC
CATYLRERGYTF
>NA|NA|TRBV10-1|TRBJ1-1|14
TGCGCCAGCCGGGCTACCAGGGAGGGGACTGAAGCTTTCTTT
CASRATREGTEAFF
>TRBD2|NA|TRBV5-1|TRBJ2-7|14
TGCGCCAGCAGGCCGAGCGGGGCCTCCTACGAGCAGTACTTC
CASRPSGASYEQYF
>NA|NA|TRBV7-8|TRBJ1-2|16
TGTGCCAGCAGCTTAGCGGGGGCACAGGGCAACTATGGCTACACCTTC
CASSLAGAQGNYGYTF
>NA|NA|TRBV30|TRBJ1-2|16
TGTGCCTGGAGAAGACCAGGGAGGGTGGGGGACTATGGCTACACCTTC
CAWRRPGRVGDYGYTF
>NA|NA|TRBV18|TRBJ1-1|14
TGTGCCAGCTCAACCTCCGGGCAGGAGGGTGAAGCTTTCTTT
CASSTSGQEGEAFF
>NA|NA|TRBV7-6|TRBJ1-3|19
TGTGCCAGCAGCTTTAGGATCGGGGGGCCTACTTACTCTGGAAACACCATATATTTT
CASSFRIGGPTYSGNTIYF
>NA|NA|TRBV5-5|TRBJ2-7|12
TGTGCCAGCAGCTTGGTCGGTTACGAGCAGTACTTC
CASSLVGYEQYF
>NA|NA|TRBV4-2|TRBJ2-1|12
TGTGCCAGCAGCCAAGATAATTGGCTTCCGTTCTTC
CASSQDNWLPFF
>NA|NA|TRBV5-1|TRBJ2-1|15
TGCGCCAGCAGCCGAGAGGGTGGCTCCTACAATGAGCAGTTCTTC
CASSREGGSYNEQFF
>NA|NA|TRBV10-1|TRBJ2-7|14
TGCGCCAGCAGTGAGTCGCGTGACTCCTACGAGCAGTACTTC
CASSESRDSYEQYF
>NA|NA|TRBV5-1|TRBJ1-3|14
TGCGCCAGCGCCCAGGCAGGTTCAGGAAACACCATATATTTT
CASAQAGSGNTIYF
>NA|NA|TRBV6-6|TRBJ2-4|15
TGTGCCAGCAGTCAACCTGGGGGGGGCCTTAACATTCAGTACTTC
CASSQPGGGLNIQYF
>TRBD1|NA|TRBV15|TRBJ2-5|19
TGTGCCACCAGCGTTGTTGCAGGGGGAGTCTCTCCCCAACAAGAGACCCAGTACTTC
CATSVVAGGVSPQQETQYF
>TRBD2|NA|TRBV24-1|TRBJ2-2|17
TGTGCCACCAGTGATGCTAGCGGGGGCCTGAACACCGGGGAGCTGTTTTTT
CATSDASGGLNTGELFF
>NA|NA|TRBV10-3|TRBJ1-1|13
TGTGCCATCGGCAAGACAGGGAACACTGAAGCTTTCTTT
CAIGKTGNTEAFF
>TRBD1|NA|TRBV29-1|TRBJ1-1|13
TGCAGCGTTAGACAGGGCTTGAACACTGAAGCTTTCTTT
CSVRQGLNTEAFF
>NA|NA|TRBV15|TRBJ1-2|15
TGTGCCACCAGCAGAGGGACAGACCAGAACTATGGCTACACCTTC
CATSRGTDQNYGYTF
>TRBD2|NA|TRBV28|TRBJ2-1|16
TGTGCCAGCAGCTTCCTAGCGGGAGCGTCATCCAATGAGCAGTTCTTC
CASSFLAGASSNEQFF
>NA|NA|TRBV2|TRBJ2-7|12
TGTGCCATTCGGACAGCTGTCTACGAGCAGTACTTC
CAIRTAVYEQYF
>TRBD2|NA|TRBV2|TRBJ2-7|14
TGTGCCAGCAGAGGGGGACTAGCGGGGGCCGGGCAGTACTTC
CASRGGLAGAGQYF
>TRBD2|NA|TRBV4-2|TRBJ2-4|17
TGTGCCAGCAGCCAAGATGAGCGGGGGGGGTTGGGAAACATTCAGTACTTC
CASSQDERGGLGNIQYF
>NA|once|TRBV28|TRBJ1-5|14
TGTGCCAGCAGATCTGACAGTCACGATCAGCCCCAGCATTTT
CASRSDSHDQPQHF
>TRBD1|NA|TRBV4-1|TRBJ2-1|14
TGCGCCAGCAGCCCAGGGGGACCCTACAATGAGCAGTTCTTC
CASSPGGPYNEQFF
>NA|NA|TRBV5-4|TRBJ2-5|13
TGTGCCAGCAGCCCCCCAGGAAAAGAGACCCAGTACTTC
CASSPPGKETQYF
>NA|once|TRBV3-1/TRBV3-2|TRBJ2-5|13
TGTGCCATCAAGTCCCTCGGGCAAGAGACCCAGTACTTC
CAIKSLGQETQYF
>NA|few|TRBV3-1/TRBV3-2|TRBJ1-4|12
TGTGCCTCCACCGGACCCGAGGGAAGACTGTTTTTT
CASTGPEGRLFF